This T cell receptor (beta chain) comes out of a study of T cell responses to AZD1222 COVID-19 vaccine. General study findings and limits: Reportedly, close to half of spike-specific TCRs are directed against unmutated variant regions.

Libraries were prepared by immunoSEQ multiplex PCR; TCRdb keeps only in-frame clonotypes and omits some of them. The sample lists some 16,000 clones, about four fifths occurring once. To note about this clone: Its specificity is unknown.

This sequence originates from an adult who received the AZD1222 COVID-19 vaccine. This specimen consisted of peripheral blood, obtained 28 days after the second AZD1222 dose.

CDR3 residues: CASRTGQGLSYEQYF. In nucleotides, the CDR3 is TGTGCCAGCAGGACCGGACAGGGCCTCTCCTACGAGCAGTACTTC. The rearrangement uses TRBV2 and TRBJ2-7, with 8 bases matching TRBD1. Trimming at V came to 6 bases and at J to 0 bases, leaving 7 bases not matched to a gene. Germline CDR1 reads SNHLY; CDR2 reads FYNNEI. CDR3 length equals 15 residues.